This entry describes one TCR beta chain. This clone was observed a few times. The target of this receptor is not known. No much larger clone exists at a distance of one base, and base qualities are not known. Genomic DNA was extracted from sorted cells for sequencing of the TCRbeta CDR3 region. TCRbeta CDR3 regions were sequenced using the immunoSEQ Assay. Entries here come from immuneACCESS through TCRdb and include only in-frame sequences with V and J called. Some clones fail to appear in such tables; in the studies checked, an unresolved V gene covers under half of the shortfall, and the cause of the remainder is unknown. The sample has 90,000 to 100,000 clones on record, around nine tenths of them singletons. The ten largest clonotypes hold more than 0.8% of the sample. The trial excluded patients who had a history of autoimmune disease or were on systemic immunosuppression. Peripheral blood for TCR sequencing was collected from all dose cohorts at baseline, on cycle 4 day 1, and on cycle 7 day 1. The samples were drawn from a first-in-human, open-label, multicenter phase I dose-escalation trial of ivuxolimab. Adults with locally advanced or metastatic melanoma, renal cell, hepatocellular, or head and neck squamous cell carcinoma were enrolled in the trial. Before TCR sequencing, CD4+ and CD8+ T cells were separately sorted from peripheral blood.

Reading the germline V gene (reference sequence) gives CDR1 LNHDA and CDR2 SQIVND. Spanning cysteine to phenylalanine, the CDR3 consists of 12 amino acids. This entry keeps only the CDR3 DNA: 36 bases, framed from base 1. V and J lose 6 bases and 5 bases, and a span of 10 bases separates them. This specimen belongs to a study of OX40 agonist ivuxolimab in advanced cancers. As for the study more broadly: Ivuxolimab, which targeted the costimulatory receptor OX40 (CD134), was an agonistic, fully human IgG2 monoclonal antibody. Of the roughly 51 patients in dose escalation, approximately 20 had hepatocellular carcinoma, some 15 had melanoma, 9 had renal cell carcinoma and 9 had head and neck cancer. Intravenous ivuxolimab was administered to patients every 2 weeks at six dose levels: 0.01, 0.1, 0.3, 1.5, 3 and 10 mg/kg. The purpose of peripheral TCRbeta sequencing was to test whether ivuxolimab changed TCR sequence diversity and led to clonal T-cell expansion. The paper covers the monotherapy dose-escalation part of the phase I ivuxolimab trial, which included N of about 56 patients. Prior anti-PD-1, anti-PD-L1 or anti-CTLA-4 therapy was permitted, and approximately 40% of dose-escalation patients had received checkpoint inhibitors. A male proportion of around 80% and a mean age of approximately 60 years, ranging from 23 to 79, were recorded for the dose-escalation cohort. Partial responses occurred in three dose-escalation patients, of whom one had hepatocellular carcinoma and two had cutaneous melanoma.

Beyond this particular receptor, the publication reports: In partial responders in the 0.1-3.0 mg/kg groups, normalized peripheral clonal expansion was found to be among the lowest, especially among CD8+ T cells. On average, CD8+ T cells showed more expanded clones than CD4+ T cells after ivuxolimab. At doses of 0.1 to 3.0 mg/kg, clonal expansion of both CD4+ and CD8+ T cells in blood was seen between baseline and week 6. Which antigens the clonally expanded peripheral T cells were specific for was not determined. Low levels of normalized T-cell clonal expansion were also seen in some patients who did not respond.

The sample consisted of CD4+ or CD8+ T cells sorted from blood, taken in a trial of the OX40 agonist ivuxolimab. This clonotype was obtained from an adult with an advanced solid tumor such as melanoma, head and neck, liver or kidney cancer. The sequence is built from TRBV19 and TRBJ1-2; the D segment cannot be called with confidence. The DNA sequence is given as TGTGCCAGTAGAGCGACTGCGTATGGCTACACCTTC. It translates as CASRATAYGYTF.